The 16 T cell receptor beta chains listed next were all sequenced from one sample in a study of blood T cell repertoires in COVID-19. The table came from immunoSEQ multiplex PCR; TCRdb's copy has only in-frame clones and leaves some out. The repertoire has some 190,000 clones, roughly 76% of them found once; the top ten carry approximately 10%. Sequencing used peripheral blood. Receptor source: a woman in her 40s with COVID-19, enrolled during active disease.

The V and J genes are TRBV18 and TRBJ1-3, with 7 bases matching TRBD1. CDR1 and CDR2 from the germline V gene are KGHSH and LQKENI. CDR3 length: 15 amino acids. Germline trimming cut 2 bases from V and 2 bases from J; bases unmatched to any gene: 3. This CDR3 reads CASSPVGTAGNTIYF. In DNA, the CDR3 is TGTGCCAGCTCACCAGTCGGGACAGCTGGAAACACCATATATTTT.

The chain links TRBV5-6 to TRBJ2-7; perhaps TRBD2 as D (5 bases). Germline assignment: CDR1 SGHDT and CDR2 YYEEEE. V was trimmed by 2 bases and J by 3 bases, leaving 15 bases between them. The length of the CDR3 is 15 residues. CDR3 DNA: TGTGCCAGCAGCTTACCCGAAACTAGATTCTACGAGCAGTACTTC. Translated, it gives CASSLPETRFYEQYF.

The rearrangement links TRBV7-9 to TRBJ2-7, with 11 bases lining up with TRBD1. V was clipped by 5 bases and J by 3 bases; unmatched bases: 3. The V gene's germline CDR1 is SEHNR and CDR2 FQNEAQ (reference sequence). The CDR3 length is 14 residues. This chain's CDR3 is CASSPGTGGYEQYF. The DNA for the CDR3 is TGTGCCAGCAGCCCCGGGACAGGGGGCTACGAGCAGTACTTC.

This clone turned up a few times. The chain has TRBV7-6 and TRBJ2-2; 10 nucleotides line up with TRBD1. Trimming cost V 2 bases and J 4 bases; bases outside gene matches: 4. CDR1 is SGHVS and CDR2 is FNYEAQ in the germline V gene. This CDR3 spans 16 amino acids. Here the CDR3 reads CASSLTRTGGTGELFF. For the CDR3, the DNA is TGTGCCAGCAGCTTAACGCGGACAGGGGGCACCGGGGAGCTGTTTTTT.

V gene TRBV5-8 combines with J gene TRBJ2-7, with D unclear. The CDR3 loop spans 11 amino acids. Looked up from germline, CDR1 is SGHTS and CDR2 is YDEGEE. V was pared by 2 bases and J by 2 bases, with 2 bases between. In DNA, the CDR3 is TGTGCCAGCAGCTTCACCTACGAGCAGTACTTC. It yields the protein CASSFTYEQYF.

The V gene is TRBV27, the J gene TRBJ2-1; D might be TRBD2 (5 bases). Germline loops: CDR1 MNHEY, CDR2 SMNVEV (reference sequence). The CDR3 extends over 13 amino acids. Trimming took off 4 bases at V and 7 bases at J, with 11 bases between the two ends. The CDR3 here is CASSSDSGNEQFF. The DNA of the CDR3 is TGTGCCAGCAGTTCCGACTCGGGAAATGAGCAGTTCTTC.

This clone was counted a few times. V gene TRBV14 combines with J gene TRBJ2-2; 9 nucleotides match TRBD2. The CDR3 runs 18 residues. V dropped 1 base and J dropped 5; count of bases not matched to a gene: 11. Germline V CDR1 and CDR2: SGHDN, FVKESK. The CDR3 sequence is CASSQGTGLAGWTGELFF. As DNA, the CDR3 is TGTGCCAGCAGCCAAGGGACCGGTCTAGCGGGATGGACCGGGGAGCTGTTTTTT.

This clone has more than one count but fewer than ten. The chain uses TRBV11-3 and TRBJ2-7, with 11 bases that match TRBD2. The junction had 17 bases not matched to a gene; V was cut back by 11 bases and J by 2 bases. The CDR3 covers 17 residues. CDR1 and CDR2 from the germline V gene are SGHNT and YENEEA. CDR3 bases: TGTGCCCGGCGGGTAGCGGGAGGGCCTGAGATAACCTACGAGCAGTACTTC. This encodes CARRVAGGPEITYEQYF.

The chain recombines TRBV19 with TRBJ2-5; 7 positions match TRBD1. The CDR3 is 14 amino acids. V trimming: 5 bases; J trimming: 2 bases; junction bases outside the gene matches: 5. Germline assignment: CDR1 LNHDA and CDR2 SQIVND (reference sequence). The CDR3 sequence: CASSSGQAQETQYF. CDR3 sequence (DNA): TGTGCCAGTAGTTCCGGACAGGCACAAGAGACCCAGTACTTC. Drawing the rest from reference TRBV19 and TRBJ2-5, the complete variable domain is DGGITQSPKYLFRKEGQNVTLSCEQNLNHDAMYWYRQDPGQGLRLIYYSQIVNDFQKGDIAEGYSVSREKKESFPLTVTSAQKNPTAFYLCASSSGQAQETQYFGPGTRLLVL.

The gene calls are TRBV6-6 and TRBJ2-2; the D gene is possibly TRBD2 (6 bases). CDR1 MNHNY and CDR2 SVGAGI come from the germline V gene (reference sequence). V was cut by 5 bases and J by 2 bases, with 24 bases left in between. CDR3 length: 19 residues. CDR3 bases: TGTGCCAGCAGTCGCAAAAACCCAGGGTCAGGACTAAACACCGGGGAGCTGTTTTTT. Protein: CASSRKNPGSGLNTGELFF.

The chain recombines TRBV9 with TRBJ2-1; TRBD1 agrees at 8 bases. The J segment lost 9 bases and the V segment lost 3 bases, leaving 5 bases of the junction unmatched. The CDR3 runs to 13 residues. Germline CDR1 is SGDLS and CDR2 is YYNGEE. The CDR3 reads CASSASGGSEQFF. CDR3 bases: TGTGCCAGCAGCGCATCAGGGGGCAGTGAGCAGTTCTTC.

The CDR3 DNA reads TGTGCCACCGAGCTCGGCCCCGGACAGGGCGAGGGAGCTGGAAACACCATATATTTT. Protein product: CATELGPGQGEGAGNTIYF. The J gene is TRBJ1-3, the V gene TRBV10-3; TRBD1 matches at 8 bases. CDR3 size: 19 residues. Germline V gene lookup returns CDR1 ENHRY and CDR2 SYGVKD. V shed 10 bases, J shed 2 bases, and the junction held 22 bases outside the gene matches.

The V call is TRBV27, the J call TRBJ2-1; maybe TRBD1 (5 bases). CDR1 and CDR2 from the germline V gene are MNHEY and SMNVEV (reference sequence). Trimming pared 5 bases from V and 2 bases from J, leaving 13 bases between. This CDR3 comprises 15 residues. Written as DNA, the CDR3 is TGTGCCAGCAGTCGGGCAGGGTTGACCTACAATGAGCAGTTCTTC. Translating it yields CASSRAGLTYNEQFF.

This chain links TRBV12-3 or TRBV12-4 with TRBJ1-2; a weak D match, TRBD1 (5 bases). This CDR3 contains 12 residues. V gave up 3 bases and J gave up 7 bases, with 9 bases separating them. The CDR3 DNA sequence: TGTGCCAGCAGTTTCCCAGGGTCTGGCTACACCTTC. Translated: CASSFPGSGYTF.

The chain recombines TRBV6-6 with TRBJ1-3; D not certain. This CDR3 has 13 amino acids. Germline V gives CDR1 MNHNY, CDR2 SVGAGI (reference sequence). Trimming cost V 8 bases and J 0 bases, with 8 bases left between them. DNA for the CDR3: TGTGCCAGCCGGTTTTACTCTGGAAACACCATATATTTT. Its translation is CASRFYSGNTIYF.

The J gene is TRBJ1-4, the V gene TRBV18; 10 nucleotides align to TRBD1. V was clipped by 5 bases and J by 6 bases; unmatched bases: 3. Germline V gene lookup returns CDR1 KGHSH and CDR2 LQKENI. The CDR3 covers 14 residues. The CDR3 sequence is CASSKTGGDEKLFF. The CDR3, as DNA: TGTGCCAGCTCAAAGACAGGGGGCGATGAAAAACTGTTTTTT.